The entry that follows covers one T cell receptor (beta chain) sequence. Trimming shortened V by 6 bases and J by 1 base, and 13 bases separated the two germline ends. Germline V gives CDR1 LNHDA, CDR2 SQIVND (reference sequence). The CDR3 consists of 15 residues. Clones were sequenced by immunoSEQ multiplex PCR, and TCRdb holds only the in-frame ones, with some missing. In the table there are around 400,000 clones, about 83% of which are singletons. The data were taken from a study of Ad26.COV2.S vaccination and SARS-CoV-2 variants. Indicated treatment: around 19 received Ad26.COV2.S at low or high dose, single or two shots; about five received placebo; per-sample allocation not given. Samples were taken on day 63 after the first vaccine or placebo injection.

V gene TRBV19 combines with J gene TRBJ2-1; D is possibly TRBD1 (6 bases). Sequencing used peripheral blood, obtained in a trial of Ad26.COV2.S vaccine versus placebo. The sequence came from a person between 18 and 65 years old who received the Ad26.COV2.S COVID-19 vaccine or a placebo. The CDR3 nucleotides read TGTGCCAGTAGCCTCAGGGGTGCGTCCTACAATGAGCAGTTCTTC. Its translation is CASSLRGASYNEQFF.